The sequence of this T cell receptor (beta chain) was determined in a study of OX40 agonist ivuxolimab in advanced cancers. Overall study findings and caveats: Among the lowest levels of clonal expansion were found in partial responders at 0.1-3.0 mg/kg.

The method was immunoSEQ multiplex PCR; TCRdb's version includes in-frame clones alone and lacks a portion of them. The repertoire holds about 46,000 clones, with roughly four fifths as singletons. In germline, CDR1 is GTSNPN, CDR2 SVGIG (reference sequence). Trimming removed 0 bases from V and 3 bases from J, with 6 bases in between. The CDR3 extends over 13 amino acids. Turning to this clone: The antigen remains unidentified.

Sequencing was performed on CD4+ or CD8+ T cells sorted from blood, taken in a trial of the OX40 agonist ivuxolimab. The clonotype was recovered from an adult with an advanced solid tumor such as melanoma, head and neck, liver or kidney cancer. V usage is TRBV30 and J usage is TRBJ2-1; no definite D call. The CDR3 DNA reads TGTGCCTGGAGTGTAGGCGGCTACAATGAGCAGTTCTTC. Encoded protein: CAWSVGGYNEQFF. Filled out from reference TRBV30 and TRBJ2-1, the complete variable domain reads SQTIHQWPATLVQPVGSPLSLECTVEGTSNPNLYWYRQAAGRGLQLLFYSVGIGQISSEVPQNLSASRPQDRQFILSSKKLLLSDSGFYLCAWSVGGYNEQFFGPGTRLTVL.